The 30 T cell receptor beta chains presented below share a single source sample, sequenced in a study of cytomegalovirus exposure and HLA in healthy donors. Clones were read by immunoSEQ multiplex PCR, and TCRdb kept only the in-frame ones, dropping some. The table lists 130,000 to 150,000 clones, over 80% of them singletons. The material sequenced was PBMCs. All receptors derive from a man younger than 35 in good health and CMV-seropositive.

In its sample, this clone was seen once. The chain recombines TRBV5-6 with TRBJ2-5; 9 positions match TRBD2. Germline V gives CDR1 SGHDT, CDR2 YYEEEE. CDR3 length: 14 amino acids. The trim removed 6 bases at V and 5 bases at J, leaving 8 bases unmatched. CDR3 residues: CASKVAGDSETQYF. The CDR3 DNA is TGTGCCAGCAAGGTAGCGGGAGACAGCGAGACCCAGTACTTC.

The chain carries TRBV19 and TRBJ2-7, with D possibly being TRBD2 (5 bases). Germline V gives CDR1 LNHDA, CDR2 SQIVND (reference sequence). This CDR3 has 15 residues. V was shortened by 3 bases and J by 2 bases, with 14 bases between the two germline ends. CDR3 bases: TGTGCCAGTAGTATCTCTCCCGAGGGCGCCTACGAGCAGTACTTC. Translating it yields CASSISPEGAYEQYF.

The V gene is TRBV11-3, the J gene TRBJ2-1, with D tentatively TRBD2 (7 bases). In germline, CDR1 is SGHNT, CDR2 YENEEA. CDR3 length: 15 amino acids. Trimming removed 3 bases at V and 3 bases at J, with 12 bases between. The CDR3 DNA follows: TGTGCCAGCAGCTTGGGGAGGGGGGGCTACAATGAGCAGTTCTTC. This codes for CASSLGRGGYNEQFF.

Here the CDR3 DNA reads TGTGCCAGCAGCCCCCCTTTTGGGCCCCACTACGAGCAGTACTTC. Its translation is CASSPPFGPHYEQYF. The V and J genes are TRBV7-9 and TRBJ2-7; D remains ambiguous. The CDR3 sequence is 15 residues long. The V gene lost 5 bases and the J gene lost 3 bases, with 17 bases spanning the gap. Per germline, CDR1 SEHNR and CDR2 FQNEAQ (reference sequence).

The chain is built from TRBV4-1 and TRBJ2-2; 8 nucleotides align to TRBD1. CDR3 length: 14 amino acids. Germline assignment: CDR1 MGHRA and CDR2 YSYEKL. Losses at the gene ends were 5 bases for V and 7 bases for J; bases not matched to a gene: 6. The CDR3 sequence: CASSIGTGGGELFF. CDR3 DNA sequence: TGCGCCAGCAGCATAGGGACAGGAGGCGGGGAGCTGTTTTTT.

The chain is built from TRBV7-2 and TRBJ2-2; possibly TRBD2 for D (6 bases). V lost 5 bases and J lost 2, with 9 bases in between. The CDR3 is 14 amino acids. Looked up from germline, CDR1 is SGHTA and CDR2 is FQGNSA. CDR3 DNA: TGTGCCAGCAGCCAGACTAGAAACACCGGGGAGCTGTTTTTT. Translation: CASSQTRNTGELFF.

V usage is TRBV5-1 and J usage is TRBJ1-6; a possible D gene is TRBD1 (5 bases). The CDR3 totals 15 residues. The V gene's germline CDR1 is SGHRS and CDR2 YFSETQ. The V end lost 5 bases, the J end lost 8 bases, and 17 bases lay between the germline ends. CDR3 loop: CASSFSGGKDSPLHF. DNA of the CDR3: TGCGCCAGCAGTTTCTCGGGGGGTAAGGATTCACCCCTCCACTTT.

CDR3 in amino acids: CASSSEPGQGTDTQYF. In DNA, the CDR3 is TGTGCCAGCAGCTCGGAACCGGGACAGGGGACAGATACGCAGTATTTT. The V and J genes are TRBV5-5 and TRBJ2-3; 10 bases line up with TRBD1. The CDR3 loop spans 16 amino acids. The J segment lost 3 bases and the V segment lost 3 bases, leaving 7 bases of the junction unmatched. Per the germline V gene, CDR1 is SGHKS and CDR2 is YYEKEE (reference sequence). Combining the CDR3 with reference TRBV5-5 and TRBJ2-3 gives the whole variable domain DAGVTQSPTHLIKTRGQQVTLRCSPISGHKSVSWYQQVLGQGPQFIFQYYEKEERGRGNFPDRFSARQFPNYSSELNVNALLLGDSALYLCASSSEPGQGTDTQYFGPGTRLTVL.

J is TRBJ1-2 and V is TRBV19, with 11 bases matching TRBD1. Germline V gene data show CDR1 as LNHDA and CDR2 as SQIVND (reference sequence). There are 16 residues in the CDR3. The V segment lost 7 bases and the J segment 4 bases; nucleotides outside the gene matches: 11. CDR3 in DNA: TGTGCCAGTACCAAGTTCGGACAGGGGGCATTCTATGGCTACACCTTC. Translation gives CASTKFGQGAFYGYTF. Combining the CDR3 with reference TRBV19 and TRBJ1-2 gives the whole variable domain DGGITQSPKYLFRKEGQNVTLSCEQNLNHDAMYWYRQDPGQGLRLIYYSQIVNDFQKGDIAEGYSVSREKKESFPLTVTSAQKNPTAFYLCASTKFGQGAFYGYTFGSGTRLTVV.

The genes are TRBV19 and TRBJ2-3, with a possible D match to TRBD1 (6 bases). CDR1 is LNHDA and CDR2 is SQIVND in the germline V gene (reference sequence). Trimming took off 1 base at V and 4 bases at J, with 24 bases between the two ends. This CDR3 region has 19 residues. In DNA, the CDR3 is TGTGCCAGTAGTATAGGGTTTTTTCGACAAGGGGGTCTCGCAGATACGCAGTATTTT. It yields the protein CASSIGFFRQGGLADTQYF.

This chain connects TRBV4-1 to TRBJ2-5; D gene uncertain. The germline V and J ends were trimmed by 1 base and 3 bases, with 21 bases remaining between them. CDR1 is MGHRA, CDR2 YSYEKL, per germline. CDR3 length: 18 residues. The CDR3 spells CASSQVGREVVSEETQYF. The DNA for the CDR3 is TGCGCCAGCAGCCAAGTCGGTCGCGAGGTTGTGAGTGAAGAGACCCAGTACTTC.

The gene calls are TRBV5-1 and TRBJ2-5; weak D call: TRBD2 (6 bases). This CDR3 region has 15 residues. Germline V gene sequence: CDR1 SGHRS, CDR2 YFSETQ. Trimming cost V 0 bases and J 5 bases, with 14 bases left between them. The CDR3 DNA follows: TGCGCCAGCAGCTTGGTTACTAGCCGGCGGGAGACCCAGTACTTC. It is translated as CASSLVTSRRETQYF.

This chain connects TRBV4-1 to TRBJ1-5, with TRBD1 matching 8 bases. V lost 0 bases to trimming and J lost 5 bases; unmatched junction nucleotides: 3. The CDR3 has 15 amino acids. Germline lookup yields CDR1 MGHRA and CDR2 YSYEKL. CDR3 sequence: CASSQDRDRHQPQHF. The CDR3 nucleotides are TGCGCCAGCAGCCAAGATAGGGACAGGCATCAGCCCCAGCATTTT.

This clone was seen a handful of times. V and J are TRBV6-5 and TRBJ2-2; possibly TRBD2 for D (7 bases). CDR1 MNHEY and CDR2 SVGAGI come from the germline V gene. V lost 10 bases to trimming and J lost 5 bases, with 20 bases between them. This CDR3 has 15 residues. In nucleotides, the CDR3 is TGTGCCACTCAAGGGGGAGGGCCTGAGACCGGGGAGCTGTTTTTT. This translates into CATQGGGPETGELFF.

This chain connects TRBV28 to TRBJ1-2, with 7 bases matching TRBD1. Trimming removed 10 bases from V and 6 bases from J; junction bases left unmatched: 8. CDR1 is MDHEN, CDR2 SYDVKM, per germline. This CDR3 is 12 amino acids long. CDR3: CAITGTENGYTF. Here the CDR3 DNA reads TGTGCCATTACCGGGACAGAAAATGGCTACACCTTC.

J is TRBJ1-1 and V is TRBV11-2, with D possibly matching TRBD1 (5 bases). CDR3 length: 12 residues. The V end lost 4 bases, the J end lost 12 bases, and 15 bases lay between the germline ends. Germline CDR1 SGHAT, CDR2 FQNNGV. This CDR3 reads CASSSQGAMTFF. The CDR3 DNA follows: TGTGCCAGCAGCTCTCAGGGTGCCATGACTTTCTTT.

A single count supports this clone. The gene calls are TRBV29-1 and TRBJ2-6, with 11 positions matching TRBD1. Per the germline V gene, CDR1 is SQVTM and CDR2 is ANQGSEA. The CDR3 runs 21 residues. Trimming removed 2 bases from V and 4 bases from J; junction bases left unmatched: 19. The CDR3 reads CSVERTVEGQGVWAGANVLTF. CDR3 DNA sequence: TGCAGCGTTGAACGAACCGTGGAGGGACAGGGGGTGTGGGCCGGGGCCAACGTCCTGACTTTC.

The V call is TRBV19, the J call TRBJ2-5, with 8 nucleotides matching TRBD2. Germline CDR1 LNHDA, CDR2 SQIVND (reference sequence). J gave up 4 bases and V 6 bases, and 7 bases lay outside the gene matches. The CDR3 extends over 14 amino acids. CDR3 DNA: TGTGCCAGTAGGCCGGGACTAGAAAGAGAGACCCAGTACTTC. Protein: CASRPGLERETQYF.

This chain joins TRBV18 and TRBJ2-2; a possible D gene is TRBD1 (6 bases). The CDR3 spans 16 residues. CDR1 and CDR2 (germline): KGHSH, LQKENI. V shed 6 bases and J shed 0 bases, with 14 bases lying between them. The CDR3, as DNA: TGTGCCAGCTCGGACCGGGACAACACGAACACCGGGGAGCTGTTTTTT. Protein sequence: CASSDRDNTNTGELFF. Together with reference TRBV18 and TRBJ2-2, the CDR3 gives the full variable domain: NAGVMQNPRHLVRRRGQEARLRCSPMKGHSHVYWYRQLPEEGLKFMVYLQKENIIDESGMPKERFSAEFPKEGPSILRIQQVVRGDSAAYFCASSDRDNTNTGELFFGEGSRLTVL.

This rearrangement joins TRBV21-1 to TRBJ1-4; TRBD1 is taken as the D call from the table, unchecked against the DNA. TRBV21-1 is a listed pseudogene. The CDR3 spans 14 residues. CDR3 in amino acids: CASRRGRGNEKLFF. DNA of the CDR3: TGTGCCAGCAGGAGGGGCAGGGGGAATGAAAAACTGTTTTTT.

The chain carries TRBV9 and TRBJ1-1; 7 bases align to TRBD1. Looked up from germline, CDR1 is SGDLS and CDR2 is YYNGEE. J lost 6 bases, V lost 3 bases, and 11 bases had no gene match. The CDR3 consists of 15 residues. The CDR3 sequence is CASSAGTVSNSEAFF. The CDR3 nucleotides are TGTGCCAGCAGCGCTGGGACAGTAAGCAACTCTGAAGCTTTCTTT.

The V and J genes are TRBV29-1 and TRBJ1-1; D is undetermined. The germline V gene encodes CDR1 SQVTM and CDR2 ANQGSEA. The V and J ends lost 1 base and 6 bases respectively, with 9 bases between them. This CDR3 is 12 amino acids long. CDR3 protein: CSVEVGKSEAFF. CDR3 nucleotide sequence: TGCAGCGTTGAAGTGGGCAAGTCTGAAGCTTTCTTT.

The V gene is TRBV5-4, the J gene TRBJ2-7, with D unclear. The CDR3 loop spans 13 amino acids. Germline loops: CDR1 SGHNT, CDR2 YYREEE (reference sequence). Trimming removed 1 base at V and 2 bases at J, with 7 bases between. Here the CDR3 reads CASSLTPPYEQYF. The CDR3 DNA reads TGTGCCAGCAGCTTGACACCACCCTACGAGCAGTACTTC.

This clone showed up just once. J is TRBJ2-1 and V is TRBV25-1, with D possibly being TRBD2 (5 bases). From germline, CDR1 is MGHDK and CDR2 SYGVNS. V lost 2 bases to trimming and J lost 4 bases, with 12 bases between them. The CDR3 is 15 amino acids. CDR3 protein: CASSEGGQRYNEQFF. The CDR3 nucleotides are TGTGCCAGCAGTGAAGGAGGTCAGAGATACAATGAGCAGTTCTTC.

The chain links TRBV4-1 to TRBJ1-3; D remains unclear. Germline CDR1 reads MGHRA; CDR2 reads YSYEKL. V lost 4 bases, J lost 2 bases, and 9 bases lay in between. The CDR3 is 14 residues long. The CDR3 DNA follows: TGCGCCAGCAGCCCTAGGTGGGCTGGAAACACCATATATTTT. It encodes CASSPRWAGNTIYF.

The CDR3 coding sequence is TGTGCCAGCAGCTCAGGCGGGGGTGCCGGGTTGGAGACCCAGTACTTC. Protein product: CASSSGGGAGLETQYF. V usage is TRBV5-4 and J usage is TRBJ2-5, with 7 bases fitting TRBD2. The germline V gene has CDR1 SGHNT and CDR2 YYREEE (reference sequence). J lost 5 bases, V lost 3 bases, and 13 bases had no gene match. The length of the CDR3 is 16 residues.

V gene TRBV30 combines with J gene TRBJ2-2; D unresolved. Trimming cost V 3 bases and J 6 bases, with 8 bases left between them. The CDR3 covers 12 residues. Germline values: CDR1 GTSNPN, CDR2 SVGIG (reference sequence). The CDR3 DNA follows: TGTGCCTGGAGCCTACCGGCCGGGGAGCTGTTTTTT. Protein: CAWSLPAGELFF.

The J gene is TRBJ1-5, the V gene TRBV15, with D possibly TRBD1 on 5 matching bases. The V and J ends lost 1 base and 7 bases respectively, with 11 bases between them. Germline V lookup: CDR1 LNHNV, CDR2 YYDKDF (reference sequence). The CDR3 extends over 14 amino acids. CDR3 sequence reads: CATSRAGIRQPQHF. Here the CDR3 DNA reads TGTGCCACCAGCAGAGCAGGGATTAGGCAGCCCCAGCATTTT.

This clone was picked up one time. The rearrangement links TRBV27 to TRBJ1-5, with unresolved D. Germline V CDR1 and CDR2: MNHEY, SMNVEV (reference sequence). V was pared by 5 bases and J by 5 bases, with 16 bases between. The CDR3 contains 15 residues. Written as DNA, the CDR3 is TGTGCCAGCAGTCCTGCCCGAGTCTCCTATCAGCCCCAGCATTTT. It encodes CASSPARVSYQPQHF.

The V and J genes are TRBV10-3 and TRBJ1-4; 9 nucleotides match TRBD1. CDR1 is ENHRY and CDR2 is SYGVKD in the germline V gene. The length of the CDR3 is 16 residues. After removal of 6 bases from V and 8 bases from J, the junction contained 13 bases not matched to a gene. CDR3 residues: CAISRTGVGGREKLFF. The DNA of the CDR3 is TGTGCCATCAGCCGGACAGGGGTAGGAGGACGGGAAAAACTGTTTTTT.